This entry describes one TCR beta chain. The sample comes from a study of blood T cell repertoires in COVID-19. For the study at large: PBMCs, B-cell-depleted T cells, or T cells were the source of the cDNA or gDNA that made up the material.

Authors' analysis steps: Quantification of nucleated cells was approximated via reference gene primer amplification. Measured with immunoSEQ multiplex PCR; TCRdb has only the in-frame clones, and not every one. That table supplies the V and J calls and clone size; D and trimming were determined from the DNA. Here the sample spans a few hundred thousand clones, about 85% being singletons. The source material was peripheral blood. This receptor was identified in a woman aged 60-75 years who had recovered from COVID-19.

CDR3 sequence reads: CASSLTHLNSPLHF. The CDR3 DNA follows: TGTGCCAGCAGCTTGACACACCTTAATTCACCCCTCCACTTT. The rearrangement uses TRBV5-5 and TRBJ1-6; D remains ambiguous. V was shortened by 1 base and J by 6 bases, with 8 bases between the two germline ends. The CDR3 is 14 amino acids. The germline CDR1 and CDR2 sequences are SGHKS and YYEKEE (reference sequence).